What follows describes a single TCR beta chain. The sample is drawn from a study of blood T cells in healthy people across ages. Combining a sample-barcoded 5' primer with a J-beta primer mix, a second PCR ran for about 7 to 12 cycles. MiXCR, run by TCRdb on the 5' RACE reads, gives a single entry per CDR3 protein. The repertoire holds 1.5 million to 2 million distinct CDR3 sequences, with about 31% as singletons. Donors each provided ten milliliters of peripheral blood. Sequenced sample: blood. This clonotype originated in a woman in her twenties or thirties in good health.

The CDR3 loop is CAWSVGDTGQETQYF. CDR3 nucleotide sequence: TGTGCCTGGAGTGTCGGGGACACCGGGCAAGAGACCCAGTACTTC. This chain uses TRBV30 with TRBJ2-5; perhaps TRBD1 as D (6 bases). CDR1 is GTSNPN and CDR2 is SVGIG in the germline V gene (reference sequence). The length of the CDR3 is 15 residues. V lost 0 bases and J 2 bases, leaving 13 bases between the germline ends.